Below, 20 T cell receptor beta chains from the same sample are listed, as sequenced in a study of shared clonotypes between healthy human individuals. Profiled with immunoSEQ multiplex PCR; TCRdb holds only in-frame clones, not every one. The sample includes about 1 million clones, more than 65% seen only once; the top ten take about 1.5%. Sequences were obtained from memory CD4+ T cells sorted from blood. Subset reported: CD45RA-negative fraction. These receptors all stem from a man aged 18 to 30 in good health.

This clone has only a few counts. The same CDR3 is also encoded by other DNA sequences in this sample. The rearrangement uses TRBV11-2 and TRBJ1-1; D gene ambiguous. V was pared by 0 bases and J by 7 bases, with 9 bases between. CDR1 is SGHAT and CDR2 is FQNNGV in the germline V gene. This CDR3 comprises 13 residues. The CDR3 bases are TGTGCCAGCAGCTTAGAGAGAGGGATTGAAGCTTTCTTT. Translating gives CASSLERGIEAFF.

The chain employs TRBV5-1 and TRBJ2-2; 7 bases match TRBD1. The CDR3 covers 16 residues. The V segment lost 1 base and the J segment 6 bases; nucleotides outside the gene matches: 9. Germline CDR1 reads SGHRS; CDR2 reads YFSETQ. CDR3 coding DNA: TGCGCCAGCAGCTTGAGAACAGGGGATGGGGCCGGGGAGCTGTTTTTT. It encodes CASSLRTGDGAGELFF.

J is TRBJ2-7 and V is TRBV11-3, with D possibly being TRBD2 (6 bases). V lost 3 bases and J 3 bases, leaving 12 bases between the germline ends. Germline CDR1 and CDR2: SGHNT and YENEEA. The CDR3 length is 14 residues. The CDR3 bases are TGTGCCAGCAGCTTGGAGGGTACGGTCTACGAGCAGTACTTC. It translates to CASSLEGTVYEQYF.

This chain connects TRBV29-1 to TRBJ1-1; 8 bases fit TRBD1. Trimming cost V 7 bases and J 7 bases; bases outside gene matches: 11. CDR1 and CDR2 (germline): SQVTM, ANQGSEA. There are 13 residues in the CDR3. The chain's CDR3 is CSAIQGGRSEAFF. CDR3 nucleotides: TGCAGCGCCATACAGGGGGGAAGGAGTGAAGCTTTCTTT.

This sequence joins TRBV5-1 and TRBJ2-5, with no clear D. V shed 0 bases and J shed 2 bases, with 11 bases lying between them. The CDR3 is made up of 15 amino acids. Germline CDR1 is SGHRS and CDR2 is YFSETQ. The CDR3 protein is CASSLAPAGQETQYF. The CDR3, as DNA: TGCGCCAGCAGCTTGGCTCCGGCAGGTCAAGAGACCCAGTACTTC.

As to this clone: With a much larger clone just one base away, this may be a read error. The chain has TRBV4-1 and TRBJ1-3; TRBD1 matches 8 bases. CDR3 size: 15 residues. Per the germline V gene, CDR1 is MGHRA and CDR2 is YSYEKL. The J segment lost 4 bases and the V segment lost 1 base, leaving 3 bases of the junction unmatched. The CDR3 spells CASSQAGQGGNTIYF. CDR3 bases: TGCGCCAGCAGCCAAGCCGGACAGGGAGGAAACACCATATATTTT.

The V gene is TRBV29-1, the J gene TRBJ2-1; TRBD2 agrees at 9 bases. Per germline, CDR1 SQVTM and CDR2 ANQGSEA. The CDR3 loop spans 16 amino acids. With 5 bases clipped from V and 2 bases from J, the junction kept 10 bases outside the gene matches. The CDR3 sequence is CSVPSGAGGTYNEQFF. CDR3 in DNA: TGCAGCGTTCCCTCGGGAGCGGGGGGAACCTACAATGAGCAGTTCTTC.

Note on this clone: With a much larger clone just one base away, this may be a read error. This same CDR3 is encoded by further DNA sequences in the sample. V is TRBV10-1 and J is TRBJ1-6; D not certain. Trimming shortened V by 3 bases and J by 5 bases, and 2 bases separated the two germline ends. Germline V CDR1 and CDR2: WNHNN, SYGVQD (reference sequence). This CDR3 contains 12 residues. CDR3 protein: CASSDNNSPLHF. The CDR3 bases are TGCGCCAGCAGTGATAATAATTCACCCCTCCACTTT.

V and J are TRBV9 and TRBJ2-2, with D perhaps matching TRBD1 or TRBD2 (6 bases each). CDR1 and CDR2 from the germline V gene are SGDLS and YYNGEE. Deletions cut 2 bases from V and 3 bases from J, with 14 bases between. The length of the CDR3 is 16 residues. The CDR3 sequence: CASSVQGGQDTGELFF. CDR3 bases: TGTGCCAGCAGCGTCCAAGGGGGGCAGGACACCGGGGAGCTGTTTTTT. The full variable domain, completed using reference TRBV9 and TRBJ2-2, is DSGVTQTPKHLITATGQRVTLRCSPRSGDLSVYWYQQSLDQGLQFLIQYYNGEERAKGNILERFSAQQFPDLHSELNLSSLELGDSALYFCASSVQGGQDTGELFFGEGSRLTVL.

Of note for this clone: This sample also contains other DNA sequences that code for the same CDR3. The V call is TRBV10-1, the J call TRBJ2-5; TRBD1 matches at 7 bases. Germline V gene lookup returns CDR1 WNHNN and CDR2 SYGVQD (reference sequence). The CDR3 is 14 amino acids. V was pared by 0 bases and J by 2 bases, with 0 bases of the junction left unmatched. The CDR3 sequence is CASSESQGQETQYF. CDR3 sequence (DNA): TGCGCCAGCAGTGAGTCACAGGGGCAAGAGACCCAGTACTTC.

The gene calls are TRBV6-5 and TRBJ2-1, with 9 bases identical to TRBD1. CDR1 and CDR2 (germline): MNHEY, SVGAGI. Germline trimming cut 6 bases from V and 15 bases from J; bases unmatched to any gene: 9. The CDR3 length is 12 residues. The CDR3 DNA is TGTGCCAGCAGGGGGAGCGGACAGGGGACGTTCTTC. Translated: CASRGSGQGTFF.

The chain joins TRBV27 to TRBJ1-5; D possibly corresponds to TRBD1 (6 bases). The germline V gene encodes CDR1 MNHEY and CDR2 SMNVEV (reference sequence). The CDR3 is made up of 16 amino acids. Trimming removed 0 bases at V and 0 bases at J, with 9 bases between. The CDR3 spells CASSLSPQGSNQPQHF. CDR3 in DNA: TGTGCCAGCAGTTTATCCCCACAGGGTAGCAATCAGCCCCAGCATTTT.

The chain has TRBV6-5 and TRBJ2-7, with unresolved D. Germline CDR1 reads MNHEY; CDR2 reads SVGAGI. The CDR3 totals 13 residues. Trimming left V 5 bases short and J 2 bases short, with 10 bases between. The CDR3 DNA sequence: TGTGCCAGCAGTCCGGGCCCCCCCTACGAGCAGTACTTC. It codes for CASSPGPPYEQYF.

Only a few counts were recorded for this clone. The rearrangement links TRBV11-1 to TRBJ1-1; TRBD1 might be the D (6 bases). The CDR3 sequence is 15 residues long. V lost 1 base and J lost 2, with 11 bases in between. Looked up from germline, CDR1 is SGHAT and CDR2 is FQDESV (reference sequence). This chain's CDR3 is CASSLVGGRNTEAFF. Written as DNA, the CDR3 is TGTGCCAGCAGCTTAGTTGGGGGCCGAAACACTGAAGCTTTCTTT.

DNA of the CDR3: TGTGCCAGCAGCTTAACTAGCGGGACCTCCTACGAGCAGTACTTC. Translation: CASSLTSGTSYEQYF. This chain links TRBV7-9 with TRBJ2-7, with 10 bases that match TRBD2. With V trimmed by 2 bases and J by 0 bases, 1 base remained unmatched. This CDR3 has 15 amino acids. Germline values: CDR1 SEHNR, CDR2 FQNEAQ (reference sequence).

In this sample, this clone turned up a few times. The chain is built from TRBV30 and TRBJ1-4, with D hard to call. The CDR3 runs 12 residues. CDR1 and CDR2 from the germline V gene are GTSNPN and SVGIG (reference sequence). Trimming removed 4 bases at V and 5 bases at J, with 8 bases between. This CDR3 reads CAWTYRNEKLFF. As DNA, the CDR3 is TGTGCCTGGACCTACCGGAATGAAAAACTGTTTTTT.

The chain carries TRBV28 and TRBJ1-4; 9 bases align to TRBD1. This CDR3 is 14 amino acids long. V shed 6 bases, J shed 8 bases, and the junction held 7 bases outside the gene matches. Per the germline V gene, CDR1 is MDHEN and CDR2 is SYDVKM. CDR3 sequence: CASRKTGGQEKLFF. As DNA, the CDR3 is TGTGCCAGCAGGAAAACAGGGGGCCAGGAAAAACTGTTTTTT.

This clone has more than one count but fewer than ten. This chain uses TRBV18 with TRBJ2-7; D gene uncertain. V lost 3 bases and J 2 bases, leaving 5 bases between the germline ends. Germline V gene data show CDR1 as KGHSH and CDR2 as LQKENI. This CDR3 region has 12 residues. The CDR3 DNA reads as TGTGCCAGCTCACCGAACGCCTACGAGCAGTACTTC. As protein: CASSPNAYEQYF.

The CDR3 protein is CASRKRGLETQYF. The CDR3 coding sequence is TGTGCCAGTAGGAAAAGGGGTTTGGAGACCCAGTACTTC. This chain connects TRBV19 to TRBJ2-5; the D gene is possibly TRBD1 (5 bases). The V gene's germline CDR1 is LNHDA and CDR2 SQIVND (reference sequence). Trimming pared 6 bases from V and 5 bases from J, leaving 13 bases between. The CDR3 is 13 amino acids.

This chain links TRBV27 with TRBJ2-7, with D unresolved. This CDR3 contains 15 residues. Trimming shortened V by 8 bases and J by 2 bases, and 19 bases separated the two germline ends. Germline lookup yields CDR1 MNHEY and CDR2 SMNVEV (reference sequence). This CDR3 reads CASQDPSKPPYEQYF. The CDR3 DNA reads TGTGCCAGCCAAGATCCTTCCAAACCCCCCTACGAGCAGTACTTC.